The 5 T cell receptor beta chains presented below share a single source sample, sequenced in a study of metastatic and nonmetastatic thyroid tumors. Thyroid surgery had not been preceded by any treatment in any patient. TCRdb reprocessed the PCR reads via MiXCR. The table shows about 13,000 clones, with around 23% occurring only once. Sequencing was done on a sample of blood. Receptor source: a male donor with papillary thyroid cancer or a benign thyroid nodule (not recorded which). Some clones in this sample may be carry-over from other donors' samples.

This clone came up many times. CDR3 nucleotide sequence: TGCAGCGTTGAAAAGGTCGGCACCGGGGAGCTGTTTTTT. Amino acid sequence: CSVEKVGTGELFF. The chain joins TRBV29-1 to TRBJ2-2, with D unclear. Germline lookup yields CDR1 SQVTM and CDR2 ANQGSEA. The V and J ends lost 2 bases and 4 bases respectively, with 8 bases between them. The CDR3 extends over 13 amino acids.

The table lists this clone with many counts. V usage is TRBV13 and J usage is TRBJ2-7, with 8 positions matching TRBD2. The ends lost 7 bases at V and 4 bases at J; junction bases unmatched: 12. The CDR3 runs 15 residues. In germline, CDR1 is PRHDT, CDR2 FYEKMQ (reference sequence). The CDR3 here is CASNRVGSGTYEQYF. The CDR3 DNA reads TGTGCCAGCAACCGGGTAGGTAGCGGGACATACGAGCAGTACTTC. Looking up the rest from reference TRBV13 and TRBJ2-7 gives the full variable domain: AAGVIQSPRHLIKEKRETATLKCYPIPRHDTVYWYQQGPGQDPQFLISFYEKMQSDKGSIPDRFSAQQFSDYHSELNMSSLELGDSALYFCASNRVGSGTYEQYFGPGTRLTVT.

This clone was picked up many times. The chain carries TRBV20-1 and TRBJ1-1; tentatively, D is TRBD1 (6 bases). Germline V CDR1 and CDR2: DFQATT, SNEGSKA (reference sequence). The CDR3 covers 12 residues. CDR3 bases: TGCAGGGCGGGACACCTGAACACTGAAGCTTTCTTT. This codes for CRAGHLNTEAFF.

The chain joins TRBV6-1 to TRBJ2-2, with TRBD2 matching 7 bases. Germline V gene lookup returns CDR1 MNHNS and CDR2 SASEGT. The CDR3 contains 15 residues. V lost 0 bases to trimming and J lost 8 bases; unmatched junction nucleotides: 6. The CDR3 region has the DNA TGTGCCAGCAGTGAAGCGCCCCTAGCGGCTGGGGAGCTGTTTTTT. Its translation is CASSEAPLAAGELFF.

V and J are TRBV3-1 and TRBJ2-1, with D unclear. This CDR3 comprises 15 residues. Germline lookup yields CDR1 LGHDT and CDR2 YNNKEL (reference sequence). V was cut by 3 bases and J by 2 bases, with 11 bases left in between. The CDR3 nucleotides read TGTGCCAGCAGCCAGTTGGACCAGGCCTACAATGAGCAGTTCTTC. Amino acid sequence: CASSQLDQAYNEQFF.